This paragraph covers one T cell receptor (beta chain) sequence. Its cognate antigen is unknown. The data stem from a study of T cell repertoires in cytomegalovirus infection. Across the study: The study used recently identified HLA-C-restricted and well-studied HLA-B-restricted CMV epitopes. CMV infection plus the matching HLA type was flagged by public TCR beta signatures. Points from the study as a whole: The cumulative frequency of public TCR beta families identified carriers of CMV plus the relevant HLA. Across the ex vivo response, the dominant clonotypes were HLA-C-restricted CMV-specific TCR beta clonotypes.

The V and J ends lost 2 bases and 0 bases, in that order; junction bases with no gene match: 6. Germline CDR1 SGHNT, CDR2 YYREEE (reference sequence). CDR3 length equals 18 residues. TCRdb re-analysed the reads in MiXCR, keeping a single row per CDR3 protein. Among some 130,000 distinct CDR3 sequences, 30% to 40% were seen once, and the ten largest hold around half. The sequence was obtained from a human donor in good health (CMV status not recorded). Some clones in this sample may be carry-over from other donors' samples. The V gene is TRBV5-4, the J gene TRBJ2-1, with 12 bases matching TRBD2. Material: CD8+ T cells from cultured PBMCs, obtained from culture after CMV antigen stimulation. CDR3 DNA: TGTGCCAGCAGCTTAGGACTAGCGGGACCCGGCTCCTACAATGAGCAGTTCTTC. This sequence encodes CASSLGLAGPGSYNEQFF.